This T cell receptor beta chain was recorded in a study of shared clonotypes between healthy human individuals. Study conclusions and caveats: A handful of donors had 5% to 6.5% of their naive CD4 clonotypes in common. What naive subsets generally showed was a larger estimated richness than memory subsets showed.

Note on this clone: Its antigen is unknown.

This CDR3 has 14 amino acids. CDR1 and CDR2 (germline): SGHRS, YFSETQ. The V and J ends lost 7 bases and 1 base respectively, with 15 bases between them. Clones were sequenced by immunoSEQ multiplex PCR, and TCRdb holds only the in-frame ones, with some missing. The sample comprises about 2,500,000 clones, around 90% of which are singletons, and around 0.15% rests with the top ten. The gene calls are TRBV5-1 and TRBJ2-7, with a tentative D call TRBD1 (7 bases). The sequence was obtained from a young man in good health. Input material: naive CD4+ T cells sorted from blood. Subset defined: CD45RA+ positively selected. The CDR3 loop reads CASGAGQRSYEQYF. The CDR3 DNA follows: TGCGCCAGCGGGGCGGGACAGCGATCCTACGAGCAGTACTTC.